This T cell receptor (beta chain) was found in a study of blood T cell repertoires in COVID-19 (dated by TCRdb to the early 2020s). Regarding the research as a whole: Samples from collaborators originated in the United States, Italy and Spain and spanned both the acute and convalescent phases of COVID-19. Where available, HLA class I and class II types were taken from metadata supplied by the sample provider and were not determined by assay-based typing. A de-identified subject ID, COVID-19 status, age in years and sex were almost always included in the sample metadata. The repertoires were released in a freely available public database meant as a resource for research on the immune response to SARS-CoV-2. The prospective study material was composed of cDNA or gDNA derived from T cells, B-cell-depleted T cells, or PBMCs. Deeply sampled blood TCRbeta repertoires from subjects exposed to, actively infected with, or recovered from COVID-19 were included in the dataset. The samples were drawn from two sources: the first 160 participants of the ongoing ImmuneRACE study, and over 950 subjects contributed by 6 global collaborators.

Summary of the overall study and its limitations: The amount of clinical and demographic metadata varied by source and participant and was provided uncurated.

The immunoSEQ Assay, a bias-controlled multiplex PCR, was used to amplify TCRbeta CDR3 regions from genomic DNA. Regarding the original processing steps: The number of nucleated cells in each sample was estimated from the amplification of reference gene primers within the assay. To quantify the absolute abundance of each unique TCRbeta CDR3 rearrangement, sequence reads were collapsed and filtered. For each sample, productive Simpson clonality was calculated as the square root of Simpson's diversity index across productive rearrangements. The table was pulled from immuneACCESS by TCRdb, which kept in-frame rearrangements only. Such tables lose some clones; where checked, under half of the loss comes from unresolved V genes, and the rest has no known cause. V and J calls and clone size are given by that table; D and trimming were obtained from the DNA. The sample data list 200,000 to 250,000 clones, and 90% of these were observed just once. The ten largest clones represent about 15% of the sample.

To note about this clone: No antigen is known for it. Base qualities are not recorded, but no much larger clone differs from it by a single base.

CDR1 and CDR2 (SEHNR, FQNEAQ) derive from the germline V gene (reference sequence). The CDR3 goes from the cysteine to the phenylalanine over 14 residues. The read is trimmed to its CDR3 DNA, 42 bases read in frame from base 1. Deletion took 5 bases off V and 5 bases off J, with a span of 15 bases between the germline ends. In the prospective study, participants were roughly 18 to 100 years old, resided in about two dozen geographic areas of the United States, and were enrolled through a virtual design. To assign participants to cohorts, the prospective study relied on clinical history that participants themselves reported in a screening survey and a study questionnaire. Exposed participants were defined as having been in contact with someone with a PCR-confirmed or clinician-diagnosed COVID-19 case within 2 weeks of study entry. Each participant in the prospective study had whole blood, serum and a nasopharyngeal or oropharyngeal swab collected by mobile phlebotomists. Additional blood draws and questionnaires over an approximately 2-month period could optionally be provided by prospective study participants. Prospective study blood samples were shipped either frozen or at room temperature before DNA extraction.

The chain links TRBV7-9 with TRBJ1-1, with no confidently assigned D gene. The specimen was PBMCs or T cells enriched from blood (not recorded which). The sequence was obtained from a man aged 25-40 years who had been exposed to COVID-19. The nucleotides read TGTGCCAGCAGCCCCGATACGGTGGTAACTGAAGCTTTCTTT. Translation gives CASSPDTVVTEAFF.